Following are 13 T cell receptor beta chains from one sample sequenced in a study of blood T cell repertoires in COVID-19. Clones were sequenced by immunoSEQ multiplex PCR, and TCRdb holds only the in-frame ones, with some missing. The sample consists of fewer than 30,000 clones, roughly 94% of them appearing once. Source material: peripheral blood. These receptors were collected from a human donor with active COVID-19. The donor label of this sample is uncertain.

The gene calls are TRBV5-1 and TRBJ2-6, with D tentatively TRBD1 (5 bases). V was pared by 4 bases and J by 0 bases, with 14 bases between. This CDR3 has 17 residues. From germline, CDR1 is SGHRS and CDR2 YFSETQ. The CDR3 region is CASSPGPRGSGANVLTF. CDR3 DNA: TGCGCCAGCAGCCCAGGGCCAAGGGGCTCTGGGGCCAACGTCCTGACTTTC.

The chain combines TRBV19 with TRBJ1-1; D is possibly TRBD1 (5 bases). Germline V gene lookup returns CDR1 LNHDA and CDR2 SQIVND (reference sequence). V shed 3 bases and J shed 1 base, with 12 bases lying between them. The CDR3 is made up of 15 amino acids. The CDR3 region is CASSIAGSRNTEAFF. The CDR3 nucleotides read TGTGCCAGTAGTATCGCAGGGTCCAGGAACACTGAAGCTTTCTTT. Using reference TRBV19 and TRBJ1-1 for the parts outside the CDR3, the full variable domain is DGGITQSPKYLFRKEGQNVTLSCEQNLNHDAMYWYRQDPGQGLRLIYYSQIVNDFQKGDIAEGYSVSREKKESFPLTVTSAQKNPTAFYLCASSIAGSRNTEAFFGQGTRLTVV.

J is TRBJ2-3 and V is TRBV4-1, with TRBD1 identical over 10 bases. The ends lost 4 bases at V and 5 bases at J; junction bases unmatched: 6. CDR3 size: 15 residues. CDR1 and CDR2 (germline): MGHRA, YSYEKL. The CDR3 here is CASSRGTGVLDTQYF. Written as DNA, the CDR3 is TGCGCCAGCAGCCGAGGGACAGGGGTCTTAGATACGCAGTATTTT.

This clone has only one observation. This sequence joins TRBV6-5 and TRBJ1-3; a possible D gene is TRBD1 (6 bases). V was trimmed by 6 bases and J by 3 bases, leaving 12 bases between them. The germline V gene has CDR1 MNHEY and CDR2 SVGAGI. The CDR3 extends over 14 amino acids. The CDR3: CASSPGVGGNTIYF. CDR3 sequence (DNA): TGTGCCAGCAGCCCAGGGGTTGGTGGAAACACCATATATTTT.

V is TRBV14 and J is TRBJ2-6, with 7 bases fitting TRBD1. The CDR3 is 17 amino acids. Looked up from germline, CDR1 is SGHDN and CDR2 is FVKESK. Unmatched junction bases numbered 7, after V lost 3 bases and J lost 2 bases. The CDR3 sequence is CASSHATTGAGANVLTF. The CDR3 DNA follows: TGTGCCAGCAGCCATGCTACCACAGGGGCTGGGGCCAACGTCCTGACTTTC.

The chain employs TRBV5-4 and TRBJ2-5, with D unclear. Germline V gene lookup returns CDR1 SGHNT and CDR2 YYREEE (reference sequence). The CDR3 consists of 14 residues. Trimming pared 5 bases from V and 5 bases from J, leaving 16 bases between. Here the CDR3 reads CASRPESRPETQYF. The DNA for the CDR3 is TGTGCCAGCAGGCCTGAGAGCAGGCCGGAGACCCAGTACTTC.

The genes are TRBV30 and TRBJ1-4, with TRBD1 as a possible D gene (6 bases). The CDR3 is 14 amino acids. V was clipped by 6 bases and J by 5 bases, with 16 bases between them. Germline V gene lookup returns CDR1 GTSNPN and CDR2 SVGIG (reference sequence). The CDR3 DNA follows: TGTGCCTGTTCCTATACCAGGGGAAATGAAAAACTGTTTTTT. Its translation is CACSYTRGNEKLFF.

V and J are TRBV19 and TRBJ2-2; D perhaps matches TRBD1 (6 bases). CDR1 and CDR2 from the germline V gene are LNHDA and SQIVND (reference sequence). V was cut by 9 bases and J by 0 bases, with 14 bases left in between. The CDR3 consists of 15 residues. The CDR3 loop reads CASKSGTTNTGELFF. CDR3 DNA: TGTGCCAGCAAGTCCGGGACAACGAACACCGGGGAGCTGTTTTTT. The variable domain in full, completed from reference TRBV19 and TRBJ2-2, reads DGGITQSPKYLFRKEGQNVTLSCEQNLNHDAMYWYRQDPGQGLRLIYYSQIVNDFQKGDIAEGYSVSREKKESFPLTVTSAQKNPTAFYLCASKSGTTNTGELFFGEGSRLTVL.

The J gene is TRBJ1-5, the V gene TRBV19; perhaps TRBD1 as D (6 bases). The V and J ends lost 7 bases and 3 bases respectively, with 10 bases between them. The CDR3 totals 13 residues. Germline V gene data show CDR1 as LNHDA and CDR2 as SQIVND (reference sequence). The CDR3 bases are TGTGCCAGTAAAAACAGGGTCAATCAGCCCCAGCATTTT. Translation gives CASKNRVNQPQHF.

The CDR3 sequence: CASSLAAGAYEQYF. The CDR3 DNA reads as TGCGCCAGCAGCTTGGCCGCAGGGGCTTACGAGCAGTACTTC. V gene TRBV5-1 combines with J gene TRBJ2-7; TRBD1 is a possible D gene (6 bases). Per the germline V gene, CDR1 is SGHRS and CDR2 is YFSETQ. The CDR3 length is 14 residues. Trimming shortened V by 0 bases and J by 4 bases, and 11 bases separated the two germline ends.

The rearrangement joins TRBV4-3 to TRBJ2-7, with D perhaps TRBD2 (6 bases). V was shortened by 2 bases and J by 5 bases, with 13 bases between the two germline ends. CDR1 and CDR2 (germline): LGHNA, YSLEER. The CDR3 covers 14 residues. The CDR3 sequence: CASSQSRGSHEQYF. DNA of the CDR3: TGCGCCAGCAGCCAAAGCCGGGGGTCCCACGAGCAGTACTTC.

The V and J genes are TRBV27 and TRBJ2-7; 7 nucleotides match TRBD1. The J segment lost 7 bases and the V segment lost 7 bases, leaving 13 bases of the junction unmatched. Germline V CDR1 and CDR2: MNHEY, SMNVEV (reference sequence). This CDR3 spans 14 amino acids. DNA for the CDR3: TGTGCCAGCACCTCAAGGGACAGCCCTTATGAGCAGTACTTC. Translating it yields CASTSRDSPYEQYF.

This clone was seen only once. The chain recombines TRBV7-2 with TRBJ1-5; the D is unclear. CDR1 SGHTA and CDR2 FQGNSA come from the germline V gene. The CDR3 is 13 amino acids. Trimming left V 0 bases short and J 9 bases short, with 9 bases between. This chain's CDR3 is CASSLARGGPQHF. CDR3 nucleotide sequence: TGTGCCAGCAGCTTAGCCCGGGGAGGGCCCCAGCATTTT.